A single sample gave rise to the 2 T cell receptor beta chains below, sequenced in a study of T cells expressing NK-cell markers. TCRdb re-called the 5' RACE reads, yielding one record per CDR3 amino acid sequence without DNA. The specimen's table records about 550,000 distinct CDR3 sequences. Input material: blood T cells: a sorted CD56 or NKG2C T cell subset, CD4+ or CD8+ T cells, or bulk PBMC T cells (not recorded which). These TCRs come from a man between 18 and 35 years old in good health.

V is TRBV7-2 and J is TRBJ2-1. Germline-derived CDR1 and CDR2 are SGHTA and FQGNSA. CDR3 length: 14 residues. CDR3 region: CASTLAGTYNEQFF.

This rearrangement joins TRBV3-1 to TRBJ2-5; the TRBD1 assignment by TCRdb is unverifiable without DNA. Germline V gene lookup returns CDR1 LGHDT and CDR2 YNNKEL (reference sequence). The CDR3 extends over 16 amino acids. The CDR3 protein is CASSRYRDRERETQYF.